This T cell receptor beta chain appears in the sequencing data of a study of T cells in Graves' hyperthyroidism and ophthalmopathy. Study findings and constraints: Using 13 V-J features, a model discriminated ophthalmopathy from stable hyperthyroidism. The blood repertoire included most of the expanded thyroid clonotypes above 0.001. Model predictions of ophthalmopathy came a median approximately 6.5 months before onset.

From RNA transcripts, TCR beta CDR3 regions were amplified. TCR CDR3 regions were first amplified by RT-PCR with HTBI primers. From the multiplex PCR reads, TCRdb called clonotypes with MiXCR, one entry per CDR3 protein. The table shows about 660,000 distinct CDR3 sequences, with just under 45% occurring only once. A remark on this clonotype: Its antigen is not known.

Trimming removed 4 bases from V and 0 bases from J, with 10 bases in between. Looked up from germline, CDR1 is SNHLY and CDR2 is FYNNEI. The CDR3 totals 15 residues. Diagnosis relied on clinical symptoms, serum thyroxine and TRAb, thyroid ultrasound and orbital computed tomography. The sample consisted of peripheral blood or thyroid tissue (not recorded which). The sequence was obtained from an adult man with Graves' disease, either hyperthyroidism or ophthalmopathy (not recorded which). The gene calls are TRBV2 and TRBJ1-5; the D is unclear. CDR3 DNA: TGTGCCAGCAGTGTCAGCACAGCTAGCAATCAGCCCCAGCATTTT. Protein product: CASSVSTASNQPQHF.